Listed below are T cell receptor beta chains from one sample, sequenced in a study of blood T cell repertoires in COVID-19. This table comes from immunoSEQ multiplex PCR, and its TCRdb copy is limited to in-frame clones, with some not included. The sample shows hundreds of thousands of clones, approximately 85% of them seen only once. Sequenced input: PBMCs or T cells enriched from blood (not recorded which). The receptors were sampled from a woman in her forties with acute COVID-19. CDR3s include the opening cysteine and the closing phenylalanine or tryptophan. The D gene is left open where the match is weak. The size field is filled for only some rows; it gives once, few, many or a size class.

d_gene	j_gene	abundance	v_gene	CDR3aa
TRBD2	TRBJ2-3	-	TRBV4-1	CASSQGRASGGRADTQYF
TRBD2	TRBJ2-1	once	TRBV14	CASSQFAGEKNGVF
-	TRBJ2-2	-	TRBV7-9	CASSLIRGQVGELFF
TRBD1	TRBJ2-7	-	TRBV3-1/TRBV3-2	CASSARQGWEQYF
-	TRBJ2-7	-	TRBV6-5	CASSLRDTAAYEQYF
TRBD1	TRBJ1-1	-	TRBV24-1	CATRSTGALNTEAFF
TRBD1	TRBJ2-7	-	TRBV24-1	CATSDTGQSTYEQYF
TRBD1	TRBJ2-2	-	TRBV12-3/TRBV12-4	CASSVQGAGELFF
TRBD1	TRBJ1-2	-	TRBV29-1	CSVEGGQATRDYGYTF
-	TRBJ1-6	-	TRBV10-3	CAISESEPAAGFSPLHF
-	TRBJ1-2	-	TRBV29-1	CSVADSDNYGYTF
-	TRBJ2-3	-	TRBV11-2	CASSTRPRQDGTDTQYF
TRBD1	TRBJ1-2	-	TRBV5-5	CASSLAGDRFLGAYGYTF
-	TRBJ2-1	-	TRBV7-9	CASSLELLANEQFF
-	TRBJ2-7	once	TRBV29-1	CSVEKGGTYEQYF
-	TRBJ1-1	many	TRBV5-6	CASSLDPSAGAFF
-	TRBJ1-1	-	TRBV5-1	CASSLGSTPRVSRGRGAFF
TRBD2	TRBJ2-2	-	TRBV6-5	CVDCGGAGTGELFF
-	TRBJ1-1	-	TRBV20-1	CSASSLRPNTEAFF
TRBD1	TRBJ1-1	-	TRBV5-4	CASSPRTGRTEAFF
-	TRBJ1-4	-	TRBV6-6	CASSFSTVGLNEKLFF
-	TRBJ2-3	-	TRBV10-3	CAISESGALARSTDTQYF
-	TRBJ1-2	-	TRBV6-5	CASTFGREYGYTF
-	TRBJ2-5	-	TRBV3-1/TRBV3-2	CASSQGAGRFQTQYF
TRBD1	TRBJ1-5	few	TRBV30	CAWNLGQGGQPQHF
-	TRBJ1-4	-	TRBV27	CASSQLRDNEKLFF
TRBD1	TRBJ2-5	-	TRBV30	CAWSGATGPLETQYF
-	TRBJ1-5	once	TRBV5-5	CASSAGLGLSNQPQHF
-	TRBJ2-2	once	TRBV5-1	CASSLPTGNTGELFF
-	TRBJ2-5	-	TRBV6-5	CASGADAGQYETQYF
-	TRBJ2-7	-	TRBV11-2	CASREIGATYEQYF
TRBD1	TRBJ2-4	-	TRBV7-2	CASSFLPGTVLAKNIQYF
-	TRBJ2-3	-	TRBV19	CAAGPGRSADTQYF
-	TRBJ1-1	few	TRBV24-1	CATSPRRGTEAFF
-	TRBJ1-5	-	TRBV27	CASTTDGTSRMGINQPQHF
-	TRBJ1-1	-	TRBV29-1	CSAQRGGYNTEAFF
TRBD1	TRBJ1-4	once	TRBV6-2/TRBV6-3	CASSSYRGSNEKLFF
TRBD2	TRBJ2-7	-	TRBV7-2	CASSPTSGGNSYEQYF
TRBD1	TRBJ2-7	-	TRBV25-1	CASSLHGTAGEQYF
-	TRBJ1-6	-	TRBV6-5	CASSRGRSPLHF
TRBD1	TRBJ2-3	once	TRBV4-2	CASSQRKTDRERKDTQYF
-	TRBJ1-2	-	TRBV4-1	CASSQELGGYGYTF
-	TRBJ2-2	once	TRBV10-1	CASSQERVLNTGELFF
TRBD1	TRBJ1-1	-	TRBV5-4	CASSPGTGEAFF
-	TRBJ1-2	-	TRBV6-5	CASSYTVGEDGYTF
TRBD1	TRBJ1-2	once	TRBV12-3/TRBV12-4	CASSPSTGEGYTF
TRBD1	TRBJ1-5	-	TRBV7-2	CASSPGGGNQPQHF